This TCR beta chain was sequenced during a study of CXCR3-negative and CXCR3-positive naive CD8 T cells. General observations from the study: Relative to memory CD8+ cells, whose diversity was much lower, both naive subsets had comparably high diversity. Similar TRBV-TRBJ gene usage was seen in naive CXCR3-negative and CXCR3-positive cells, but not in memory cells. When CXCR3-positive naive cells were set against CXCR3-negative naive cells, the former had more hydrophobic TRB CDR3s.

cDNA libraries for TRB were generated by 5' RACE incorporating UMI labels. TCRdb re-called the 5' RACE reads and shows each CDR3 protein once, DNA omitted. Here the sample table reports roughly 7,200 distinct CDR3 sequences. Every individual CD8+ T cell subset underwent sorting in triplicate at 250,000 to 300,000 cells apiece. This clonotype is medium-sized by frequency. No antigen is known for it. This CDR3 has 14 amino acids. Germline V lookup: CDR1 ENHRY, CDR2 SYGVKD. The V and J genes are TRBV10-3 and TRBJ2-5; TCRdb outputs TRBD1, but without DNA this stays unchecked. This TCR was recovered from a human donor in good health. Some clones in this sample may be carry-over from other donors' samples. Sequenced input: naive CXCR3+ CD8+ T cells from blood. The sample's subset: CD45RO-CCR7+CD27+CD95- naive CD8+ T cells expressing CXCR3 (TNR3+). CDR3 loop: CAINPGGSGETQYF.